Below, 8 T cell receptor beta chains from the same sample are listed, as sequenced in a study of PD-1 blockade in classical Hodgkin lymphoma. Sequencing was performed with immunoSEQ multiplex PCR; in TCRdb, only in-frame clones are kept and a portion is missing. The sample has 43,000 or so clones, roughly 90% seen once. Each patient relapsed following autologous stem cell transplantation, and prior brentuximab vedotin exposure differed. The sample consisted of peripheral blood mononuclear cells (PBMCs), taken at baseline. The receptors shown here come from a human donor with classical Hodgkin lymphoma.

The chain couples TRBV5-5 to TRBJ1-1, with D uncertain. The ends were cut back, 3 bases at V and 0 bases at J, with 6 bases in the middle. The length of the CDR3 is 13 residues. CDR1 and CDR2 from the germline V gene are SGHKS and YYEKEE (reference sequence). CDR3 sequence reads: CASSSDLNTEAFF. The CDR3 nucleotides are TGTGCCAGCAGCTCCGACTTGAACACTGAAGCTTTCTTT.

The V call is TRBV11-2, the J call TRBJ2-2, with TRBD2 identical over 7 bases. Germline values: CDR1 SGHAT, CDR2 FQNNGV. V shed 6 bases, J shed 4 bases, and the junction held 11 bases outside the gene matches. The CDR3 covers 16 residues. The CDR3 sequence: CASSLRFGRATGELFF. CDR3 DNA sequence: TGTGCCAGCAGTTTGCGTTTTGGGAGGGCCACCGGGGAGCTGTTTTTT.

Written as DNA, the CDR3 is TGCGCCAGCAGTCTAAGGGGTTCGGACACTGAAGCTTTCTTT. It yields the protein CASSLRGSDTEAFF. This chain joins TRBV23-1 and TRBJ1-1; a possible D gene is TRBD1 (5 bases). TRBV23-1 belongs to the ORF category, with a function that is uncertain. The CDR3 consists of 14 residues. Trimming stripped 4 bases from V and 3 bases from J, with 12 bases between.

CDR3 DNA sequence: TGCGCCAGCAGCTTGCAGCCGCAACCATCAGAGACCCAGTACTTC. This translates into CASSLQPQPSETQYF. This chain uses TRBV5-1 with TRBJ2-5, with D uncertain. The CDR3 totals 15 residues. CDR1 and CDR2 (germline): SGHRS, YFSETQ. Trimming pared 1 base from V and 4 bases from J, leaving 14 bases between. Complete variable domain (other parts from reference TRBV5-1 and TRBJ2-5): KAGVTQTPRYLIKTRGQQVTLSCSPISGHRSVSWYQQTPGQGLQFLFEYFSETQRNKGNFPGRFSGRQFSNSRSEMNVSTLELGDSALYLCASSLQPQPSETQYFGPGTRLLVL.

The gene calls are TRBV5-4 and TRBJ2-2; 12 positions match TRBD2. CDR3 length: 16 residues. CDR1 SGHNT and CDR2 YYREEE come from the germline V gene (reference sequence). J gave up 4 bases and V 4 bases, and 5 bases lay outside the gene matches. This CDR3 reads CASSPRTSGATGELFF. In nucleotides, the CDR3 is TGTGCCAGCAGCCCGCGGACTAGCGGGGCCACCGGGGAGCTGTTTTTT.

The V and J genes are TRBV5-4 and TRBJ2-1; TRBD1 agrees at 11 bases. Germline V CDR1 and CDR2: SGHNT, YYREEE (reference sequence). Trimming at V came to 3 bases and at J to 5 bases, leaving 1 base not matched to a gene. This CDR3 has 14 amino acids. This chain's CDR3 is CASSWTGGHNEQFF. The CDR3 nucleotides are TGTGCCAGCAGCTGGACAGGGGGCCACAATGAGCAGTTCTTC.

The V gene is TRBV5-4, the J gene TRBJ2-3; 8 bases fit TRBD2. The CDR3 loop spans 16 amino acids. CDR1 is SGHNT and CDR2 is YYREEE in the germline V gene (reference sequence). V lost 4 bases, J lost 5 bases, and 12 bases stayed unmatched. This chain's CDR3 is CASSLRGSGSGDTQYF. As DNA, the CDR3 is TGTGCCAGCAGCCTGAGGGGGAGCGGGAGTGGAGATACGCAGTATTTT.

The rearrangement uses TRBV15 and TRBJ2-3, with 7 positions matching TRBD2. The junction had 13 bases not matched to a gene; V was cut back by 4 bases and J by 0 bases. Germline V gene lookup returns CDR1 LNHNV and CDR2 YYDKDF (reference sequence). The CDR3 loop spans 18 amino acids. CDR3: CATSTLVGGVPSTDTQYF. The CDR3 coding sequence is TGTGCCACCAGCACACTGGTTGGGGGGGTACCTAGCACAGATACGCAGTATTTT.